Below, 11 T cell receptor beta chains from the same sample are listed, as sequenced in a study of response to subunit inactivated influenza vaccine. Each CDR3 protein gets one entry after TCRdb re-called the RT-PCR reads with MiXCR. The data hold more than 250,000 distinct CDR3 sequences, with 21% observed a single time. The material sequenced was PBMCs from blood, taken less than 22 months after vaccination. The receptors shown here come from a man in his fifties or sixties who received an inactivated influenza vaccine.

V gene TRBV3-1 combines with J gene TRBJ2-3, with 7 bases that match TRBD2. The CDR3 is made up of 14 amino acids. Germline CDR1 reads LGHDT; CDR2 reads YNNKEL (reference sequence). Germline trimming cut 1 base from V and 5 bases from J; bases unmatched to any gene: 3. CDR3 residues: CASSQGTRRDTQYF. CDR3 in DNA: TGTGCCAGCAGCCAAGGGACTAGAAGAGATACGCAGTATTTT.

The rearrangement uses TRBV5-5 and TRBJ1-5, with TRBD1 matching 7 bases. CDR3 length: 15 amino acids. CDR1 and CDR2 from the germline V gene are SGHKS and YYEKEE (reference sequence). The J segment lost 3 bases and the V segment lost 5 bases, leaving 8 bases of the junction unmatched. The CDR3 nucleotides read TGTGCCAGCAGAGGGACAGCGGAATACAATCAGCCCCAGCATTTT. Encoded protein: CASRGTAEYNQPQHF. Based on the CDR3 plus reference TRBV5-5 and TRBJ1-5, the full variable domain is DAGVTQSPTHLIKTRGQQVTLRCSPISGHKSVSWYQQVLGQGPQFIFQYYEKEERGRGNFPDRFSARQFPNYSSELNVNALLLGDSALYLCASRGTAEYNQPQHFGDGTRLSIL.

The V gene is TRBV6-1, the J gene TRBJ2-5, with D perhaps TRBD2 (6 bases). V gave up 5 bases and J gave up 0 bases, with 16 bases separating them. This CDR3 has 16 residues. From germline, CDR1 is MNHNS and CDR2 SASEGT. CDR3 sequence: CASSPRDLPYQETQYF. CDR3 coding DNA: TGTGCCAGCAGTCCTCGGGACTTACCGTACCAAGAGACCCAGTACTTC.

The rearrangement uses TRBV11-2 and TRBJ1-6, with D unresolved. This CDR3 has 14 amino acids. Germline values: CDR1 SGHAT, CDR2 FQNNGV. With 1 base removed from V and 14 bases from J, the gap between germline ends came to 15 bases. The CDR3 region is CASSLGPDGEALHF. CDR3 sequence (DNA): TGTGCCAGCAGCTTAGGGCCGGATGGGGAAGCCCTCCACTTT.

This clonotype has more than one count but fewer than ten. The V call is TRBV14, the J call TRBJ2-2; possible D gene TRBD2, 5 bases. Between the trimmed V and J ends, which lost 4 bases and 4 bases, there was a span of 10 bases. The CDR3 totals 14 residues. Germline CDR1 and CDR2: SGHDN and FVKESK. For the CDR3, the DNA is TGTGCCAGCAGCCCCTGGGAGACCACCGGGGAGCTGTTTTTT. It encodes CASSPWETTGELFF.

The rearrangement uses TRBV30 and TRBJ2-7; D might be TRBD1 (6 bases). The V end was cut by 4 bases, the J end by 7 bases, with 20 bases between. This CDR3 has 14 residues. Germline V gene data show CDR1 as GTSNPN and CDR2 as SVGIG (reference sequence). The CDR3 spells CAWTAGTSPSEQYF. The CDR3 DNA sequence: TGTGCCTGGACTGCCGGGACATCCCCAAGTGAGCAGTACTTC.

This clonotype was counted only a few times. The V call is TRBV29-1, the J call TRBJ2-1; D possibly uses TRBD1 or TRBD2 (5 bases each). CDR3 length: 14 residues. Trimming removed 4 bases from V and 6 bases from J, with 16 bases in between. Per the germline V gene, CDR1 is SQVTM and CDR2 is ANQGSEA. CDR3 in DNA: TGCAGCGTTGGGGGCAAACAAACTAGCAATGAGCAGTTCTTC. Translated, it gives CSVGGKQTSNEQFF.

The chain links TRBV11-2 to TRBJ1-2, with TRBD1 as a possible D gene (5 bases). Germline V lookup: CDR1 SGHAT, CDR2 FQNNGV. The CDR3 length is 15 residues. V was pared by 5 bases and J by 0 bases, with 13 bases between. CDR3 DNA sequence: TGTGCCAGCAGCCCTCCGGGGGGAGCTAACTATGGCTACACCTTC. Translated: CASSPPGGANYGYTF.

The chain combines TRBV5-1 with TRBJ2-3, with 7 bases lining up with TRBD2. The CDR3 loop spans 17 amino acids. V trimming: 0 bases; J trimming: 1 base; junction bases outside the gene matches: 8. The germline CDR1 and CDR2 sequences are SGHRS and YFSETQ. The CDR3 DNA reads TGCGCCAGCAGCTTGGAACCCCATCGGGGGGGCACAGATACGCAGTATTTT. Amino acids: CASSLEPHRGGTDTQYF.

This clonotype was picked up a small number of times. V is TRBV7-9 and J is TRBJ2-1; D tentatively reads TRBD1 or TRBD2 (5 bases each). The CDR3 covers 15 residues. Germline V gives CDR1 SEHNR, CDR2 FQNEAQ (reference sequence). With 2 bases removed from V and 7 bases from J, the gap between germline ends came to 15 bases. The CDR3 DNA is TGTGCCAGCAGCTTAATGACCGGGACGGGGAATGAGCAGTTCTTC. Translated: CASSLMTGTGNEQFF.

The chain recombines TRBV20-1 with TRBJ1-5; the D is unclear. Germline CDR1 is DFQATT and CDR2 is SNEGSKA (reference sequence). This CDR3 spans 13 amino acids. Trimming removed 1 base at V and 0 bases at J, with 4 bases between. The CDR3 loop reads CSARGVSNQPQHF. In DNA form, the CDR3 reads TGCAGTGCTAGAGGGGTTAGCAATCAGCCCCAGCATTTT.